The 10 T cell receptor beta chains below were found in one sample sequenced in a study of blood T cell repertoires in COVID-19. Profiled with immunoSEQ multiplex PCR; TCRdb holds only in-frame clones, not every one. The sample yields 55,000 to 85,000 clones, 81% seen once. The sample taken for sequencing was peripheral blood. The receptor source for this set is a woman aged 70-85 years with acute or convalescent COVID-19.

J is TRBJ2-3 and V is TRBV19; 9 bases are a match to TRBD2. This CDR3 region has 21 residues. Germline V lookup: CDR1 LNHDA, CDR2 SQIVND (reference sequence). With 5 bases clipped from V and 1 base from J, the junction kept 22 bases outside the gene matches. This CDR3 reads CASSLTHPGLAGPSRTDTQYF. Written as DNA, the CDR3 is TGTGCCAGTAGTCTCACACACCCTGGGCTAGCGGGACCCTCTCGCACAGATACGCAGTATTTT.

The table lists this clone with a few counts. This chain links TRBV21-1 with TRBJ2-2; the D call in the table, TRBD1, was not verified against the DNA. TRBV21-1 is given as a pseudogene. There are 14 residues in the CDR3. The CDR3 spells CASSTGHWTGELFF. The DNA of the CDR3 is TGTGCCAGCAGCACGGGACATTGGACCGGGGAGCTGTTTTTT.

The chain couples TRBV18 to TRBJ1-4; TRBD1 might be the D (5 bases). Germline loops: CDR1 KGHSH, CDR2 LQKENI. This CDR3 contains 14 residues. V lost 4 bases and J lost 9, with 15 bases in between. Here the CDR3 DNA reads TGTGCCAGCTCACTCCTGACGGGGGAGAAAAAACTGTTTTTT. Translation: CASSLLTGEKKLFF.

V usage is TRBV7-9 and J usage is TRBJ2-3, with 11 bases aligning to TRBD1. The V segment lost 2 bases and the J segment 0 bases; nucleotides outside the gene matches: 4. CDR1 is SEHNR and CDR2 is FQNEAQ in the germline V gene (reference sequence). This CDR3 is built from 17 residues. In nucleotides, the CDR3 is TGTGCCAGCAGCTTAACCGGACAGGGGGCGAGCACAGATACGCAGTATTTT. Translating it yields CASSLTGQGASTDTQYF.

The chain recombines TRBV19 with TRBJ1-5, with TRBD1 identical over 8 bases. The V gene end was trimmed by 4 bases and the J gene end by 4 bases; junction bases not matched to a gene: 9. From germline, CDR1 is LNHDA and CDR2 SQIVND (reference sequence). The CDR3 runs 16 residues. This CDR3 is CASSTKTGVGNQPQHF. The CDR3 bases are TGTGCCAGTAGTACCAAGACAGGGGTTGGGAATCAGCCCCAGCATTTT.

The CDR3 DNA reads TGTGCCAGCAGCCACCAGGGATTGAACACTGAAGCTTTCTTT. Translation: CASSHQGLNTEAFF. The chain carries TRBV3-1 (or the pseudogene TRBV3-2) and TRBJ1-1, with D maybe TRBD1 (5 bases). The ends were cut back, 3 bases at V and 0 bases at J, with 8 bases in the middle. Germline values: CDR1 LGHDT, CDR2 YNNKEL (reference sequence). This CDR3 is 14 amino acids long.

The chain couples TRBV30 to TRBJ2-2; D is unresolved. The CDR3 consists of 16 residues. Looked up from germline, CDR1 is GTSNPN and CDR2 is SVGIG (reference sequence). Trimming removed 3 bases at V and 0 bases at J, with 14 bases between. DNA of the CDR3: TGTGCCTGGAGCGCTACTCTGTTCGCGAACACCGGGGAGCTGTTTTTT. Translated: CAWSATLFANTGELFF.

This chain links TRBV7-9 with TRBJ1-1; D perhaps matches TRBD1 (5 bases). The CDR3 consists of 12 residues. V gave up 1 base and J gave up 7 bases, with 7 bases separating them. From germline, CDR1 is SEHNR and CDR2 FQNEAQ (reference sequence). The CDR3: CASSLGQNEAFF. DNA for the CDR3: TGTGCCAGCAGCTTAGGACAGAATGAAGCTTTCTTT.

This clone was found a few times. V usage is TRBV7-2 and J usage is TRBJ1-2, with 7 positions matching TRBD1. Germline assignment: CDR1 SGHTA and CDR2 FQGNSA. The CDR3 has 14 residues. The V gene end was trimmed by 1 base and the J gene end by 9 bases; junction bases not matched to a gene: 8. The CDR3 loop reads CASSLGQGQLRYTF. CDR3 nucleotide sequence: TGTGCCAGCAGCTTAGGACAGGGACAATTGCGCTACACCTTC.

The chain has TRBV2 and TRBJ2-3; 8 bases are shared with TRBD2. Trimming removed 1 base from V and 6 bases from J; junction bases left unmatched: 9. The germline CDR1 and CDR2 sequences are SNHLY and FYNNEI. CDR3 size: 16 residues. The CDR3 loop reads CASSEGPAGGVDTQYF. The CDR3 bases are TGTGCCAGCAGTGAAGGGCCGGCGGGAGGAGTGGATACGCAGTATTTT.